This TCR beta chain is drawn from a study of blood T cell repertoires in COVID-19. As for the study in general: The samples span acute and convalescent COVID-19 from the United States, Italy and Spain.

Original handling: Amplified reference gene primers provided the basis for estimating nucleated cell counts. Clones were read by immunoSEQ multiplex PCR, and TCRdb kept only the in-frame ones, dropping some. Clonal size and the V and J genes are those of that table, whereas D and trimming came from the DNA. The data hold 120,000 or so clones, with approximately 65% observed a single time. Germline assignment: CDR1 SGHTA and CDR2 FQGNSA. The V and J ends lost 5 bases and 7 bases respectively, with 9 bases between them. The CDR3 sequence is 12 residues long. Sequences were obtained from peripheral blood. The sequence came from a woman in her sixties or seventies with acute or convalescent COVID-19. V and J are TRBV7-2 and TRBJ2-1; D gene unclear. CDR3 region: CASSHPRNEQFF. CDR3 coding DNA: TGTGCCAGCAGCCACCCCAGAAATGAGCAGTTCTTC.